Included here is one T cell receptor (beta chain) sequence, with context. What it binds is not known. The table came from immunoSEQ multiplex PCR; TCRdb's copy has only in-frame clones and leaves some out. Of approximately 36,000 clones in the sample, about 70% are singletons; the top ten hold 14%. Brentuximab vedotin exposure varied, and every patient relapsed after autologous stem cell transplantation. The sample originates from a study of PD-1 blockade in classical Hodgkin lymphoma. Study results and caveats: No one has yet defined what causes the repertoire differences, which may be disease activity or prior therapy.

The CDR3 length is 13 residues. Germline assignment: CDR1 SNHLY and CDR2 FYNNEI. V lost 4 bases to trimming and J lost 4 bases, with 7 bases between them. The rearrangement joins TRBV2 to TRBJ1-4; D is ambiguous. The starting material was peripheral blood mononuclear cells (PBMCs), obtained before the second cycle of nivolumab. The source is a human donor with classical Hodgkin lymphoma. The CDR3 bases are TGTGCCAGCAGTGGACTGGGTAATGAAAAACTGTTTTTT. Protein product: CASSGLGNEKLFF.